A single sample gave rise to the 5 T cell receptor beta chains below, sequenced in a study of blood T cells in healthy people across ages. The use of a sample-barcoded 5' primer and a J-beta primer mix characterized a second PCR of roughly 7 to 11 cycles. One entry per CDR3 protein results from TCRdb running MiXCR on the 5' RACE reads. Altogether a few hundred thousand distinct CDR3 sequences are present, 45% to 60% being singletons, with the ten largest covering around 50%. The specimen was blood. These TCRs come from a man aged 55 to 69 in good health.

The chain couples TRBV7-3 to TRBJ2-3; maybe TRBD2 (5 bases). V was pared by 0 bases and J by 0 bases, with 10 bases between. Looked up from germline, CDR1 is SGHTA and CDR2 is FQGTGA. There are 16 residues in the CDR3. The CDR3 here is CASSLTAGLSTDTQYF. In DNA, the CDR3 is TGTGCCAGCAGCTTAACTGCGGGCCTCAGCACAGATACGCAGTATTTT.

Points on this clonotype: The junction departs from the called germline gene at one end, perhaps through a read error. The chain couples TRBV7-2 to TRBJ1-5, with D hard to call. This CDR3 is 13 amino acids long. Germline loops: CDR1 SGHTA, CDR2 FQGNSA. CDR3 protein: CASSLKGDQPQHF. Written as DNA, the CDR3 is TGTGCCAGTAGCTTAAAGGGAGATCAGCCCCAGCATTTT.

V is TRBV9 and J is TRBJ2-7; D is unclear. The V end was cut by 0 bases, the J end by 0 bases, with 7 bases between. The CDR3 loop spans 14 amino acids. CDR1 is SGDLS, CDR2 YYNGEE, per germline. CDR3: CASSVGLSSYEQYF. The CDR3 bases are TGTGCCAGCAGCGTAGGTCTAAGCTCCTACGAGCAGTACTTC.

This clonotype was counted many times. The V gene is TRBV20-1, the J gene TRBJ1-2; D is possibly TRBD1 (6 bases). Per the germline V gene, CDR1 is DFQATT and CDR2 is SNEGSKA (reference sequence). The CDR3 is made up of 15 amino acids. Trimming pared 6 bases from V and 1 base from J, leaving 18 bases between. As DNA, the CDR3 is TGCAGTGCGAGCAGCGGACAGCTACTTAACTATGGCTACACCTTC. Protein sequence: CSASSGQLLNYGYTF.

The chain links TRBV28 to TRBJ2-5, with 11 bases that match TRBD2. The better agreement between TRBJ2-7 and the DNA end casts doubt on the J call. Germline V CDR1 and CDR2: MDHEN, SYDVKM. The CDR3 is 16 residues long. CDR3 residues: CASSPGGLADSYEQYF. The CDR3 bases are TGTGCCAGCAGTCCAGGGGGACTAGCGGACTCGTACGAGCAGTACTTC.